This record concerns one T cell receptor (beta chain) sequence. The sample belongs to a study of OX40 agonist ivuxolimab in advanced cancers. Overall study context: An anti-OX40 (CD134) antibody with agonistic activity, ivuxolimab, was administered to patients.

Only in-frame clones appear in the TCRdb table, and some are missing; sequencing was by immunoSEQ multiplex PCR. The sample lists fewer than 85,000 clones; around 87% were seen once. The sequenced sample was CD4+ or CD8+ T cells sorted from blood, obtained in a trial of the OX40 agonist ivuxolimab. The receptor's source is an adult with an advanced solid tumor such as melanoma, head and neck, liver or kidney cancer.

The CDR3 DNA follows: TGCGCCAGCAGCCAAGATGGACAGGGGCATCAGCCCCAGCATTTT. It is translated as CASSQDGQGHQPQHF. The rearrangement joins TRBV4-1 to TRBJ1-5; 9 nucleotides match TRBD1. The CDR3 length is 15 residues. The V segment lost 0 bases and the J segment 5 bases; nucleotides outside the gene matches: 2. Per the germline V gene, CDR1 is MGHRA and CDR2 is YSYEKL.